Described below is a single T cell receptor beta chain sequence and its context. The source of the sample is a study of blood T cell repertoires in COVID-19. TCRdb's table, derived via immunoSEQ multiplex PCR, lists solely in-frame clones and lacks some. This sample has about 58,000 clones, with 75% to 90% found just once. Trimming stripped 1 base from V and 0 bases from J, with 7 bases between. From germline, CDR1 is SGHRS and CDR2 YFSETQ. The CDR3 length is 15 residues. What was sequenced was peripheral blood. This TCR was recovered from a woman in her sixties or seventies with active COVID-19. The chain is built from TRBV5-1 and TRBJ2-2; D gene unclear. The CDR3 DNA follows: TGCGCCAGCAGCTTGACGCACACGAACACCGGGGAGCTGTTTTTT. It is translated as CASSLTHTNTGELFF.